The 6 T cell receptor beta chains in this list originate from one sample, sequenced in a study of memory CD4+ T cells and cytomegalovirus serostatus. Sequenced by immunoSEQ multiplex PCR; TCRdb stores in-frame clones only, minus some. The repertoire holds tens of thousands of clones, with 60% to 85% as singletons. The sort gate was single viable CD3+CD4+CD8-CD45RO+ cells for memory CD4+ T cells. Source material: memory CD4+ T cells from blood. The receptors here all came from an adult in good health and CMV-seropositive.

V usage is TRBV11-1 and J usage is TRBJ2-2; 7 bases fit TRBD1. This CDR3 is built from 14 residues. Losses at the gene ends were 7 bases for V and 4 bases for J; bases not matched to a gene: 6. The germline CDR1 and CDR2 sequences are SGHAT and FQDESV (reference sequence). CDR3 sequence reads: CASKPGTATGELFF. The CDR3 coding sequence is TGTGCCAGCAAACCCGGGACAGCCACCGGGGAGCTGTTTTTT.

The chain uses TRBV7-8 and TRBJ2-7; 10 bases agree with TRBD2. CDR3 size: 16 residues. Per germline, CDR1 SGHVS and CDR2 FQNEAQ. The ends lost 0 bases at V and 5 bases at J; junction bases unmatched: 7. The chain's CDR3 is CASSLAFTSGKDEQYF. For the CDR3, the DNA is TGTGCCAGCAGCTTAGCGTTTACTAGCGGGAAGGACGAGCAGTACTTC.

CDR3 coding DNA: TGCGCCAGCAGTCCTGCGGGCAGGGGGGACAATCAGCCCCAGCATTTT. This codes for CASSPAGRGDNQPQHF. V usage is TRBV5-1 and J usage is TRBJ1-5, with 7 bases aligning to TRBD1. Germline lookup yields CDR1 SGHRS and CDR2 YFSETQ. The length of the CDR3 is 16 residues. The J segment lost 3 bases and the V segment lost 5 bases, leaving 11 bases of the junction unmatched.

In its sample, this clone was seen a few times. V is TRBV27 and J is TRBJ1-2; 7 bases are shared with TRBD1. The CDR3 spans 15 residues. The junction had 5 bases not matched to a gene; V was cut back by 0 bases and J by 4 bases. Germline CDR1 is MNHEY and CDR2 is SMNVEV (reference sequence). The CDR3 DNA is TGTGCCAGCAGTTTATCGCCCCGACAGGGCTATGGCTACACCTTC. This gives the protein CASSLSPRQGYGYTF.

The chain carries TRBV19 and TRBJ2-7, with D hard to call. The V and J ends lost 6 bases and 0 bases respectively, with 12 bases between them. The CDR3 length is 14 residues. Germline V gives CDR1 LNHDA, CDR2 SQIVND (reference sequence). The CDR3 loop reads CASRPSVASYEQYF. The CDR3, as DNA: TGTGCCAGTAGGCCAAGTGTAGCCTCCTACGAGCAGTACTTC.

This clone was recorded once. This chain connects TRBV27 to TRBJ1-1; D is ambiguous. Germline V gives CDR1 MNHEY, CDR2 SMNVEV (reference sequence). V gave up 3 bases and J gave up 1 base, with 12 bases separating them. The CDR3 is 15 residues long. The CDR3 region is CASSFGQVGNTEAFF. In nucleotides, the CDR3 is TGTGCCAGCAGTTTCGGGCAGGTCGGGAACACTGAAGCTTTCTTT.